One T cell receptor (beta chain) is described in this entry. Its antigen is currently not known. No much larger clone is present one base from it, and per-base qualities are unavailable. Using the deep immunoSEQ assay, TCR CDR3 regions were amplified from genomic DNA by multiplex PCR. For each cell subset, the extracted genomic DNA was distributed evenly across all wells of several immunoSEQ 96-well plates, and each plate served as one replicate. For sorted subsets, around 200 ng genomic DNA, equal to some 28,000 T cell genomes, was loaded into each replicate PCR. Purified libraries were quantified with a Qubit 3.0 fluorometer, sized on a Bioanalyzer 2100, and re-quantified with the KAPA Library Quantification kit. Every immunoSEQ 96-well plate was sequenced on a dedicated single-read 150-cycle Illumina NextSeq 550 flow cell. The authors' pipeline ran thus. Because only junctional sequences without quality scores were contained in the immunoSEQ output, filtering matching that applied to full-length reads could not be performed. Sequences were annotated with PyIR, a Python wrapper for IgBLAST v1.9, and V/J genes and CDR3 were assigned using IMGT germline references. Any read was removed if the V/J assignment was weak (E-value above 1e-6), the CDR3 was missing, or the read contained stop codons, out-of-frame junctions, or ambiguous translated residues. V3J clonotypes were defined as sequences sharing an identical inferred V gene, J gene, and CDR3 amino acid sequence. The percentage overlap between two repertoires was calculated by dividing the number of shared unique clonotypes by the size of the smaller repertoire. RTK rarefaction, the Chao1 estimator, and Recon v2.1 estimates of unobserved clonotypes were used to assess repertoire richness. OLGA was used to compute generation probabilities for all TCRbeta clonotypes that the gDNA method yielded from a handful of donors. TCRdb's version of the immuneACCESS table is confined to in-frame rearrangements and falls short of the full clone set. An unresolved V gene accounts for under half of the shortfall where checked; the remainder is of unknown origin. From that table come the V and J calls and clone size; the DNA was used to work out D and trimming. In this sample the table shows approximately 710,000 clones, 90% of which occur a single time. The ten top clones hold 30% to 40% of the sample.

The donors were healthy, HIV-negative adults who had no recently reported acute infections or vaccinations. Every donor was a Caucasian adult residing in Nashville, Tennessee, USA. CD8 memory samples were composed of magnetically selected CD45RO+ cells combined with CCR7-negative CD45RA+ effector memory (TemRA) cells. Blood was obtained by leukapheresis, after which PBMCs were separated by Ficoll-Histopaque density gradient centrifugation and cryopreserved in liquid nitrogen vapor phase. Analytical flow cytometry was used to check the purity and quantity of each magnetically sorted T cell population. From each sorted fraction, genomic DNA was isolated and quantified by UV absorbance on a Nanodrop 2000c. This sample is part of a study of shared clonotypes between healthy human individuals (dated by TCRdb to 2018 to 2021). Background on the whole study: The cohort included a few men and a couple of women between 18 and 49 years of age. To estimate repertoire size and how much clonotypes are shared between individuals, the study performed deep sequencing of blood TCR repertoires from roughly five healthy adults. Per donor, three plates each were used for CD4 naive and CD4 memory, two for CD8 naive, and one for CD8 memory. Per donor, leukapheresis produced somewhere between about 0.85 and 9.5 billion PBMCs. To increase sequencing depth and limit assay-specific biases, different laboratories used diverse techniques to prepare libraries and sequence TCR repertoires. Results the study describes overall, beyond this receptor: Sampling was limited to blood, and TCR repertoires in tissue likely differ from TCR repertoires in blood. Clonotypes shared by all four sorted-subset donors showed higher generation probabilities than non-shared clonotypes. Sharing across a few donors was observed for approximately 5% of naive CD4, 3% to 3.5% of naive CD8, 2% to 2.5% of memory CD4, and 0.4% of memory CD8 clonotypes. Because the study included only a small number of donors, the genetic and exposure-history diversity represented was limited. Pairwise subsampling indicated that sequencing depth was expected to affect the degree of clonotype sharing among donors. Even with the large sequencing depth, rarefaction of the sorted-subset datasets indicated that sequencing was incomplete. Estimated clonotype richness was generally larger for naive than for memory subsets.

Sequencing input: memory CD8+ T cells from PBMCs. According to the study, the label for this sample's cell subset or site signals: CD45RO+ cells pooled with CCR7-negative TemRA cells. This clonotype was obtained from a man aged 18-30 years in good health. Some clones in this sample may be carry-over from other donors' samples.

The nucleotide sequence reads TGTGCCACCCGGGACCTTGAATATGGCTACACCTTC. Its protein reads: CATRDLEYGYTF. The rearranged segments are TRBV15 and TRBJ1-2, with a tentative D gene TRBD1 over 5 matching bases. The germline V gene (reference sequence) gives CDR1 as LNHNV and CDR2 as YYDKDF. The CDR3 numbers 12 residues from cysteine through phenylalanine. Just the 36-base CDR3 DNA is kept, in frame starting at base 1. Trimming at the junction amounts to 8 bases on V and 5 bases on J, and the germline ends lie 12 bases apart.